Below are 7 T cell receptor beta chains sequenced from a single sample in a study of shared clonotypes between healthy human individuals. The data were produced by immunoSEQ multiplex PCR, yet TCRdb's version contains in-frame clones alone and is incomplete. Among fewer than 1.6 million clones listed, less than 99% were seen once. Sequencing was carried out using naive CD4+ T cells sorted from blood. Subset of the sample: CD45RA+ positively selected. The source of these receptors is a man younger than 45 in good health.

V is TRBV18 and J is TRBJ2-7; no definite D call. V lost 9 bases, J lost 5 bases, and 14 bases lay in between. Germline V gene sequence: CDR1 KGHSH, CDR2 LQKENI. This CDR3 has 12 residues. CDR3 amino acids: CASREWVDEQYF. CDR3 DNA sequence: TGTGCCAGTAGGGAATGGGTGGACGAGCAGTACTTC.

The chain is built from TRBV5-1 and TRBJ1-2; no clear D gene. Between the trimmed V and J ends, which lost 0 bases and 8 bases, there was a span of 11 bases. The CDR3 extends over 13 amino acids. CDR1 and CDR2 (germline): SGHRS, YFSETQ. The CDR3 DNA follows: TGCGCCAGCAGCTTGGCCATGCGAGAGGGCTACACCTTC. Translation gives CASSLAMREGYTF.

This chain uses TRBV6-5 with TRBJ2-7; 7 bases are shared with TRBD1. The V gene end was trimmed by 5 bases and the J gene end by 0 bases; junction bases not matched to a gene: 7. This CDR3 is built from 15 residues. Looked up from germline, CDR1 is MNHEY and CDR2 is SVGAGI. The CDR3 bases are TGTGCCAGCAGTCTCTACAGGGGCGACTCCTACGAGCAGTACTTC. This encodes CASSLYRGDSYEQYF.

The count of this clone is one. This chain links TRBV2 with TRBJ1-3; D unclear. V was pared by 9 bases and J by 0 bases, with 15 bases between. This CDR3 region has 15 residues. Per the germline V gene, CDR1 is SNHLY and CDR2 is FYNNEI. CDR3 nucleotides: TGTGCCAGGTCCCTCGGGGAAAGCTCTGGAAACACCATATATTTT. It codes for CARSLGESSGNTIYF.

This clone was recorded once. The V gene is TRBV7-9, the J gene TRBJ2-7; TRBD1 might be the D (5 bases). The V gene lost 5 bases and the J gene lost 3 bases, with 8 bases spanning the gap. Germline V lookup: CDR1 SEHNR, CDR2 FQNEAQ (reference sequence). The length of the CDR3 is 12 residues. The CDR3 DNA reads as TGTGCCAGCAGCGTGACAGACTACGAGCAGTACTTC. Translating it yields CASSVTDYEQYF.

The V and J genes are TRBV27 and TRBJ1-5, with D tentatively TRBD1 (6 bases). Germline V gene sequence: CDR1 MNHEY, CDR2 SMNVEV (reference sequence). V was shortened by 6 bases and J by 0 bases, with 12 bases between the two germline ends. CDR3 length equals 15 residues. In DNA, the CDR3 is TGTGCCAGCAGATGGGGGGGGGCTAGCAATCAGCCCCAGCATTTT. Its protein is CASRWGGASNQPQHF.

The genes are TRBV19 and TRBJ1-1; unclear D gene. The CDR3 runs 14 residues. V gave up 2 bases and J gave up 0 bases, with 7 bases separating them. Germline CDR1 LNHDA, CDR2 SQIVND (reference sequence). CDR3 bases: TGTGCCAGTAGTATATCACAGATGAACACTGAAGCTTTCTTT. Amino acids: CASSISQMNTEAFF.